The 29 T cell receptor beta chains below were found in one sample sequenced in a study of blood T cell repertoires in COVID-19. Libraries were prepared by immunoSEQ multiplex PCR; TCRdb keeps only in-frame clonotypes and omits some of them. The sample has about 280,000 clones, 65% to 90% seen once. Sequencing used peripheral blood. The origin of the receptors is a human donor in a cohort sampled during active COVID-19.

J is TRBJ1-2 and V is TRBV2; maybe TRBD1 (5 bases). The CDR3 loop spans 13 amino acids. The ends were cut back, 5 bases at V and 5 bases at J, with 12 bases in the middle. From germline, CDR1 is SNHLY and CDR2 FYNNEI. CDR3 coding DNA: TGTGCCAGCAGTCGACAGCTGGGATATGGCTACACCTTC. This codes for CASSRQLGYGYTF. The full variable domain, its missing parts supplied by reference TRBV2 and TRBJ1-2, is EPEVTQTPSHQVTQMGQEVILRCVPISNHLYFYWYRQILGQKVEFLVSFYNNEISEKSEIFDDQFSVERPDGSNFTLKIRSTKLEDSAMYFCASSRQLGYGYTFGSGTRLTVV.

V usage is TRBV3-1 (or the pseudogene TRBV3-2) and J usage is TRBJ1-2, with D possibly TRBD1 on 6 matching bases. Germline-derived CDR1 and CDR2 are LGHDT and YNNKEL (reference sequence). Trimming removed 0 bases at V and 6 bases at J, with 11 bases between. The CDR3 covers 14 residues. CDR3 loop: CASSQDSTGNGYTF. The CDR3 region has the DNA TGTGCCAGCAGCCAAGATTCAACAGGGAATGGCTACACCTTC.

The chain links TRBV25-1 to TRBJ2-5; D ambiguous. V dropped 2 bases and J dropped 2 bases, with 9 bases sitting between them. The CDR3 spans 14 residues. Germline V CDR1 and CDR2: MGHDK, SYGVNS. CDR3 sequence (DNA): TGTGCCAGCAGTGAACCAGGCAAACAAGAGACCCAGTACTTC. It translates to CASSEPGKQETQYF.

The rearrangement joins TRBV5-1 to TRBJ2-7; weak D call: TRBD2 (6 bases). This CDR3 has 16 residues. Trimming stripped 4 bases from V and 6 bases from J, with 23 bases between. Germline V lookup: CDR1 SGHRS, CDR2 YFSETQ. The DNA for the CDR3 is TGCGCCAGCAGCGGGCCCGGGCACCGAATTAGCGGCGAGCAGTACTTC. Protein sequence: CASSGPGHRISGEQYF.

A single count supports this clone. The chain has TRBV11-2 and TRBJ2-1, with 13 bases aligning to TRBD2. The V gene end was trimmed by 4 bases and the J gene end by 14 bases; junction bases not matched to a gene: 11. The CDR3 is 15 residues long. The germline gives CDR1 SGHAT, CDR2 FQNNGV. CDR3 in amino acids: CASSSLAGGPYAKFF. The DNA for the CDR3 is TGTGCCAGCAGCTCACTAGCGGGAGGGCCGTATGCCAAGTTCTTC.

The chain employs TRBV4-3 and TRBJ2-1, with a possible D match to TRBD2 (6 bases). The CDR3 extends over 16 amino acids. V dropped 0 bases and J dropped 0 bases, with 9 bases sitting between them. Germline V gene sequence: CDR1 LGHNA, CDR2 YSLEER. The CDR3 bases are TGCGCCAGCAGCCAAGATTGGGGACTCTCCTACAATGAGCAGTTCTTC. Protein product: CASSQDWGLSYNEQFF.

This chain joins TRBV6-5 and TRBJ2-5; 8 bases line up with TRBD2. Germline V lookup: CDR1 MNHEY, CDR2 SVGAGI. The CDR3 has 13 amino acids. Germline trimming cut 5 bases from V and 5 bases from J; bases unmatched to any gene: 4. The CDR3 sequence: CASSRTSIETQYF. The CDR3 DNA reads as TGTGCCAGCAGTCGGACTAGCATCGAGACCCAGTACTTC.

The chain uses TRBV7-2 and TRBJ2-7, with D perhaps TRBD2 (5 bases). The V end was cut by 0 bases, the J end by 6 bases, with 12 bases between. This CDR3 has 14 residues. CDR1 and CDR2 (germline): SGHTA, FQGNSA. CDR3 residues: CASSLAKKGSEQYF. The CDR3 DNA reads TGTGCCAGCAGCTTAGCGAAAAAAGGGAGCGAGCAGTACTTC.

Written as DNA, the CDR3 is TGTGCCAGCAGCTCCGCTTGGGGGGAGGGCTACCTAGCCAAAAACATTCAGTACTTC. Amino acid sequence: CASSSAWGEGYLAKNIQYF. The V and J genes are TRBV7-9 and TRBJ2-4, with TRBD2 matching 7 bases. Germline V gene sequence: CDR1 SEHNR, CDR2 FQNEAQ (reference sequence). CDR3 length: 19 residues. The V segment lost 4 bases and the J segment 0 bases; nucleotides outside the gene matches: 15.

The V gene is TRBV6-5, the J gene TRBJ1-1; D may be TRBD1 (5 bases). This CDR3 has 12 amino acids. V lost 6 bases to trimming and J lost 11 bases, with 16 bases between them. Germline V gives CDR1 MNHEY, CDR2 SVGAGI. Here the CDR3 reads CASSQLTDRAFF. The CDR3 DNA reads TGTGCCAGCAGCCAGCTGACAGATAGGGCTTTCTTT.

This chain uses TRBV5-1 with TRBJ2-1; 8 bases agree with TRBD2. Germline CDR1 SGHRS, CDR2 YFSETQ. V gave up 8 bases and J gave up 6 bases; unmatched junction bases: 7. This CDR3 region has 13 residues. For the CDR3, the DNA is TGCGCCAGTCGTCTCCGGGGGGGCAATGAGCAGTTCTTC. As protein: CASRLRGGNEQFF.

This clone was counted only a few times. V usage is TRBV3-1 (or the pseudogene TRBV3-2) and J usage is TRBJ2-7; D possibly corresponds to TRBD1 (6 bases). Trimming stripped 6 bases from V and 0 bases from J, with 15 bases between. The CDR3 spans 15 residues. CDR1 is LGHDT, CDR2 YNNKEL, per germline (reference sequence). Here the CDR3 DNA reads TGTGCCAGCAGTTTGACACAGGGCAACTCCTACGAGCAGTACTTC. This sequence encodes CASSLTQGNSYEQYF.

In its sample, this clone was seen many times. This chain connects TRBV7-2 to TRBJ2-7; D is unresolved. There are 11 residues in the CDR3. The germline V gene has CDR1 SGHTA and CDR2 FQGNSA. V lost 5 bases and J lost 4, with 6 bases in between. CDR3 amino acids: CASSEKYEQYF. CDR3 DNA sequence: TGTGCCAGCAGCGAGAAATACGAGCAGTACTTC.

This chain uses TRBV28 with TRBJ2-3; D is unresolved. The germline V gene has CDR1 MDHEN and CDR2 SYDVKM. Trimming cost V 9 bases and J 2 bases, with 12 bases left between them. CDR3 length: 13 amino acids. The CDR3 loop is CASNQLPTDTQYF. CDR3 DNA sequence: TGTGCCAGTAACCAACTACCCACAGATACGCAGTATTTT.

The J gene is TRBJ2-3, the V gene TRBV27, with D uncertain. V shed 9 bases and J shed 1 base, with 11 bases lying between them. This CDR3 has 13 amino acids. Germline V lookup: CDR1 MNHEY, CDR2 SMNVEV (reference sequence). CDR3 coding DNA: TGTGCCAGTTGGTTGATAGGCACAGATACGCAGTATTTT. Protein: CASWLIGTDTQYF.

This clone was detected only once. This chain joins TRBV9 and TRBJ1-3; D gene unclear. The CDR3 is 17 residues long. The V end lost 0 bases, the J end lost 1 base, and 14 bases lay between the germline ends. Per germline, CDR1 SGDLS and CDR2 YYNGEE. CDR3: CASSVDIHLASGNTIYF. CDR3 nucleotides: TGTGCCAGCAGCGTAGACATACATCTGGCTTCTGGAAACACCATATATTTT.

The rearrangement joins TRBV11-2 to TRBJ2-2, with 14 bases aligning to TRBD2. CDR3 length: 17 amino acids. Trimming at V came to 6 bases and at J to 7 bases, leaving 10 bases not matched to a gene. In germline, CDR1 is SGHAT, CDR2 FQNNGV. Written as DNA, the CDR3 is TGTGCCAGCAGACGACTAGCGGGAGGGCCTTTAATCGGGGAGCTGTTTTTT. It codes for CASRRLAGGPLIGELFF.

V usage is TRBV6-5 and J usage is TRBJ1-5, with no clear D. V was cut by 6 bases and J by 7 bases, with 10 bases left in between. The CDR3 spans 12 residues. CDR1 is MNHEY, CDR2 SVGAGI, per germline. CDR3 sequence (DNA): TGTGCCAGCAGCTCCGCCGGGCAGCCCCAGCATTTT. This encodes CASSSAGQPQHF.

Here the CDR3 reads CASSPTGTDPLQFF. In nucleotides, the CDR3 is TGTGCCAGCTCACCAACCGGGACAGATCCTTTGCAGTTCTTC. This chain links TRBV18 with TRBJ2-1; 7 positions agree with TRBD1. The V gene end was trimmed by 2 bases and the J gene end by 12 bases; junction bases not matched to a gene: 10. Per germline, CDR1 KGHSH and CDR2 LQKENI. CDR3 length: 14 residues. Using reference TRBV18 and TRBJ2-1 for the parts outside the CDR3, the full variable domain is NAGVMQNPRHLVRRRGQEARLRCSPMKGHSHVYWYRQLPEEGLKFMVYLQKENIIDESGMPKERFSAEFPKEGPSILRIQQVVRGDSAAYFCASSPTGTDPLQFFGPGTRLTVL.

The rearrangement links TRBV29-1 to TRBJ2-1; maybe TRBD1 (5 bases). CDR3 size: 13 residues. Germline lookup yields CDR1 SQVTM and CDR2 ANQGSEA. Trimming shortened V by 5 bases and J by 0 bases, and 8 bases separated the two germline ends. This CDR3 is CSVQRGSYNEQFF. CDR3 bases: TGCAGCGTTCAAAGGGGCTCCTACAATGAGCAGTTCTTC.

The CDR3 here is CASSLKTGVSYEQYF. The DNA of the CDR3 is TGTGCCAGCAGTTTAAAAACAGGGGTATCCTACGAGCAGTACTTC. The V and J genes are TRBV27 and TRBJ2-7, with 7 bases lining up with TRBD1. V was pared by 2 bases and J by 1 base, with 5 bases of the junction left unmatched. Germline CDR1 is MNHEY and CDR2 is SMNVEV (reference sequence). CDR3 length: 15 residues.

Only a few counts were recorded for this clone. V and J are TRBV10-1 and TRBJ1-5; maybe TRBD1 (6 bases). Trimming shortened V by 3 bases and J by 2 bases, and 23 bases separated the two germline ends. Germline CDR1 and CDR2: WNHNN and SYGVQD (reference sequence). This CDR3 spans 19 amino acids. The CDR3 reads CASSEEGGVGVWGNQPQHF. CDR3 nucleotide sequence: TGCGCCAGCAGTGAAGAAGGGGGGGTTGGCGTGTGGGGCAATCAGCCCCAGCATTTT.

This sequence joins TRBV27 and TRBJ1-2; 9 bases are shared with TRBD1. V was pared by 5 bases and J by 4 bases, with 11 bases of the junction left unmatched. Germline assignment: CDR1 MNHEY and CDR2 SMNVEV (reference sequence). The CDR3 is made up of 16 amino acids. The chain's CDR3 is CASSNLQGAEFYGYTF. The CDR3 DNA follows: TGTGCCAGCAGTAACTTACAGGGGGCAGAGTTCTATGGCTACACCTTC.

The chain couples TRBV5-1 to TRBJ1-1; D is perhaps TRBD1 (5 bases). Trimming cost V 4 bases and J 5 bases, with 12 bases left between them. The CDR3 has 13 amino acids. Germline values: CDR1 SGHRS, CDR2 YFSETQ. The CDR3 sequence is CASSLGQRTEAFF. DNA of the CDR3: TGCGCCAGCAGCCTAGGACAAAGGACTGAAGCTTTCTTT.

This clone has just a few counts. The chain combines TRBV7-2 with TRBJ2-2; D is possibly TRBD1 (6 bases). The CDR3 extends over 14 amino acids. V gave up 4 bases and J gave up 5 bases, with 11 bases separating them. The germline gives CDR1 SGHTA, CDR2 FQGNSA. The CDR3 spells CASSSFRGTGELFF. DNA for the CDR3: TGTGCCAGCAGCTCATTCAGGGGTACCGGGGAGCTGTTTTTT.

The CDR3 sequence: CATRTGGFVDQPQHF. Written as DNA, the CDR3 is TGTGCCACTCGGACAGGTGGATTTGTTGATCAGCCCCAGCATTTT. The rearrangement uses TRBV19 and TRBJ1-5; 7 bases match TRBD1. V lost 10 bases to trimming and J lost 5 bases; unmatched junction nucleotides: 14. Per germline, CDR1 LNHDA and CDR2 SQIVND (reference sequence). The CDR3 length is 15 residues.

V and J are TRBV4-1 and TRBJ2-6; possible D gene TRBD2, 6 bases. The germline V gene encodes CDR1 MGHRA and CDR2 YSYEKL. Trimming shortened V by 6 bases and J by 3 bases, and 18 bases separated the two germline ends. CDR3 length: 17 amino acids. Here the CDR3 DNA reads TGCGCCAGCAGTCGTCGCGGGATAGTCGGTGGGGCCAACGTCCTGACTTTC. The encoded protein is CASSRRGIVGGANVLTF.

The rearrangement joins TRBV3-1 (or the pseudogene TRBV3-2) to TRBJ1-2, with 7 bases lining up with TRBD1. The CDR3 spans 13 residues. The V gene end was trimmed by 6 bases and the J gene end by 0 bases; junction bases not matched to a gene: 1. Germline V gene data show CDR1 as LGHDT and CDR2 as YNNKEL (reference sequence). The CDR3 loop reads CASRGTANYGYTF. CDR3 sequence (DNA): TGTGCCAGCAGGGGGACAGCTAACTATGGCTACACCTTC.

The chain joins TRBV15 to TRBJ1-1; a weak D match, TRBD1 (6 bases). CDR1 and CDR2 (germline): LNHNV, YYDKDF (reference sequence). This CDR3 region has 19 residues. V was shortened by 0 bases and J by 0 bases, with 20 bases between the two germline ends. CDR3 sequence reads: CATSRDPLGQGTLNTEAFF. The CDR3, as DNA: TGTGCCACCAGCAGAGACCCCCTGGGGCAGGGGACCTTGAACACTGAAGCTTTCTTT.